This T cell receptor beta chain was profiled in a study of cytomegalovirus exposure and HLA in healthy donors (dated by TCRdb to between 2016 and 2019). The study in broad terms: In an earlier analysis of under 600 of the donors, about 260 Gb of sequence data and 90 million to 120 million unique TCR beta sequences from 150 million to 200 million T cells were reported. To decide whether each TCR beta V gene segment behaved as functional or pseudogenic, an earlier analysis of 587 of the donors relied on high-throughput TCR beta sequencing. The genetic ancestry cluster associated with self-reported Caucasian donors included about four fifths of the roughly 400 genotyped donors. The study used immunosequencing to profile the T cell repertoires of some 600 subjects and linked those repertoires to cytomegalovirus serostatus. The aim of the study was to test whether cataloging public T cell receptors could identify signatures of past pathogen exposure. Four or five DR-DQ haplotypes were handled as single units for association and clustering because linkage in the cohort was strong. An early release that covered approximately 600 HLA-typed donors contained approximately 300 gigabases of sequencing data and tens of millions of unique TCR sequences. A later analysis re-examined previously published TCR beta repertoires from more than 550 donors and added high-resolution HLA genotyping to investigate patterns of TCR occurrence. High-throughput TCR immunosequencing, statistical association of individual TCRs with disease status, and machine learning were combined to predict cytomegalovirus infection status. HLA typing covered class I and class II loci at four-digit resolution. Genome-wide SNP genotypes for about 55% of the 666 donors were used in a later genetic analysis, which treated that subset as a discovery cohort. Rather than using new phenotypic data, the later analysis identified candidate immune exposures from TCR beta sequences and from how often those sequences occurred across donors. All discovery cohort repertoires had been generated using a single sequencing platform. In addition to the first cohort of 500 to 850 subjects, a separate validation cohort of approximately 110 different subjects was used. The number of donors typed differed by locus, with roughly 620-630 for A, B, C, DRB1 and DQB1, more than 500 for DQA1, 600 to 610 for DPA1, and some 470 for DPB1. Among some 410 genotyped donors of the cohort, an average of about 240,000 unique TCR beta nucleotide sequences were sequenced per donor, roughly 20% of them non-productive. Donor age, sex, ethnicity and CMV serostatus were compiled alongside the repertoire data.

Library creation used the immunoSEQ multiplex PCR assay. The multiplex PCR relied on a mix of 60 forward primers for TCR Vbeta segments and 13 reverse primers for TCR Jbeta segments. Amplification of the CDR3 region of rearranged TCR beta genes was performed with a multiplex PCR assay on genomic DNA. The amplified TCR beta libraries were sequenced on the Illumina HiSeq System as 87-base-pair reads. The source study handled its data this way. Across the 640 or so repertoires, a later analysis counted about 81 million unique TCR beta chains, approximately 12 million of which were shared by at least two donors. To remove PCR and sequencing errors, raw reads were error-corrected and collapsed into unique sequences using a nearest-neighbor algorithm that merged closely related sequences. CDR3 sequences were aligned to IMGT reference sequences to assign V, D and J gene segments. Each retained sequence needed at least a six-nucleotide match to both a V gene segment and a J gene segment. Rearrangements were called productive when the CDR3 lacked stop codons and stayed in frame with V and J; all others were non-productive. Following IMGT convention, CDR3 was defined as the stretch from the second conserved V-encoded cysteine to the conserved J-encoded phenylalanine. In an earlier analysis of around 570 of the donors, sequences lacking an unambiguous match to a single V gene segment were excluded. In an earlier analysis of about 590 of the donors, a V segment was called functional when productive rearrangements were above 56.7%, and segregating when the standard deviation between donors exceeded 5%. A statistical classification framework was built for diagnosing cytomegalovirus status from the catalog of TCR beta chain sequences. In a later analysis, V and J genes were assigned by comparing TCR nucleotide sequences against IMGT/GENE-DB human TR gene sequences. A later analysis assigned CDR3 sequences and most-parsimonious VDJ recombination scenarios with the TCRdist pipeline. In a later analysis, each TCR beta chain was defined by its CDR3 amino acid sequence together with its V-gene family, and reads without a unique V-gene family were excluded. To address suspected cross-contamination and a sequencing artifact, a later analysis removed under 600 highly shared, low-generation-probability nucleotide sequences. A later analysis calculated a clonal expansion index for each public chain from normalized within-repertoire ranks of inferred template counts. In a later analysis, generation probabilities were computed using a VDJ recombination model fitted to out-of-frame rearrangements, and the results were checked against IGoR. In a later analysis, TCR-TCR, TCR-HLA and TCR-CMV co-occurrence was scored with hypergeometric tests, and a repertoire-size bias correction was applied to TCR pairs. False discovery rates were estimated in a later analysis by permuting HLA or CMV assignments 20 times. A later analysis grouped co-occurring TCRs with DBSCAN, adding TCRdist sequence similarity when clustering within HLA-allele-positive subsets. Repertoires with fewer than 30,000 or more than 120,000 public chains, plus five repertoires with anomalous nucleotide sharing, were excluded from co-occurrence clustering. The clones in this table, taken by TCRdb from immuneACCESS, are in-frame only. Not every clone is retained; where verified, under half of the shortfall comes from an unresolved V gene, and the cause of the rest is unknown. From that table come the V and J calls and clone size; the DNA was used to work out D and trimming. The table for this sample lists 90,000 to 100,000 clones; around 77% of them were counted only once. Roughly 7.7% of the sample goes to the ten largest clones.

Comments on this clone: It lacks a known antigen. Base qualities were left out, and no much larger clone turns up one base away.

General findings and caveats noted by the study authors: Several of the top co-occurrence clusters appeared to be linked to parvovirus B19, influenza, CMV and Epstein-Barr virus, according to a later analysis. In a later analysis, TCR association rates were found to vary across HLA loci, with the most associated TCRs seen for DRB1 alleles and the fewest for HLA-C alleles. The authors suggested that the approach could potentially be extended to other disease states and immunological phenotypes. An association between a missense DCLRE1C variant and V-gene and J-gene trimming of TCR beta chains was found in a later genetic analysis and replicated in an independent cohort. HLA typing was unavailable for some donors at each locus, so association tests used only the typed subset. Because counts were too low, roughly 17 rarely observed V segments, including chromosome 9 orphons, were left out of the earlier analysis of some 600 of the donors. For the cohort, immune exposure information was limited to CMV serostatus. Correlated functional status among segregating V segments might be attributable to linkage disequilibrium, but an unknown experimental factor could not be ruled out. At a false discovery rate of 0.05, a later analysis linked under 20,000 TCR beta sequences to specific HLA alleles. The classifier was reported to diagnose cytomegalovirus status with high specificity and sensitivity in both the original and validation cohorts. Sequencing depth was assumed to be roughly uniform across donors in the presence/absence analyses, though that assumption may not hold. The cohort was sequenced for TCR beta chains only, and without alpha or paired-chain data the features that could be detected were limited. While some public TCRs were present in many individuals, most TCR sequences turned up only very rarely across donors. The sequencing pipeline was judged likely to have produced a cluster of highly shared sequence variants as a technical artifact. In a later genetic analysis, fewer N-insertions in productive TCRs were reported among donors in an Asian-associated ancestry cluster than the approximately 630-donor mean. In an earlier analysis of about 600 of the donors, most TCR beta V segments appeared in productive rearrangements about 87% or about 30% of the time, broadly matching IMGT annotations. In a later analysis, HLA-associated TCR beta chains were found to be more clonally expanded and to have lower generation probabilities than equally common non-associated chains. A further reported finding was that TCR beta sequences accurately predicted the HLA-A and HLA-B alleles for most subjects in the first cohort. Strong co-occurrence of HLA alleles, especially DR and DQ, made assigning TCR associations to individual alleles difficult. In vitro tests confirmed that a few of the cytomegalovirus-associated TCR beta chains recognize cytomegalovirus antigens. The study listed 150 to 200 TCR beta chains as associated with cytomegalovirus. In a later analysis, most CMV-associated TCR beta chains were found to appear HLA-restricted, with HLA associations seemingly driven largely by CMV exposure.

The cohort was made up of several hundred healthy bone marrow donors. Cohort members were all nominally healthy when sampled, although unrecorded immune exposures were likely present. The donor tested CMV seronegative, placing the donor among the 350 or so seronegative members of the cohort. Every donor gave a peripheral blood sample, and the peripheral blood mononuclear cells from that sample were used for TCR beta sequencing. The Qiagen DNeasy Blood Extraction Kit was used to extract genomic DNA from the blood cell samples. This TCR was recovered from a female donor in good health and CMV-seronegative. The sequencing input was PBMCs.

In nucleotides, the sequence is TGTGCCAGCAGCCCGGGACAGGGAGATCAGCCCCAGCATTTT. Its coded protein is CASSPGQGDQPQHF. The chain uses TRBV9 and TRBJ1-5; the junction holds 9 bases that match TRBD1. V and J are trimmed by 4 bases and 5 bases, and the gene matches miss 4 bases of the junction. Per the germline V gene, SGDLS is the CDR1 and YYNGEE is the CDR2. Spanning cysteine to phenylalanine, the CDR3 consists of 14 amino acids. Only the CDR3 part of the read is kept: 42 bases, read in frame from the first base.